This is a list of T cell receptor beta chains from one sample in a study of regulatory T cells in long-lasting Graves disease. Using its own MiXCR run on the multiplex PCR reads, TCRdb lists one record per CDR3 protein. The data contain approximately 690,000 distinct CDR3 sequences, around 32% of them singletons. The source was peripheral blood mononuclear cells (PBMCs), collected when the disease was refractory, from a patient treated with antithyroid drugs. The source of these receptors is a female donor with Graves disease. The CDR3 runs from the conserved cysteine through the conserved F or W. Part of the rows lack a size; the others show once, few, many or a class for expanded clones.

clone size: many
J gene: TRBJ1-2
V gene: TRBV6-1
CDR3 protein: CATTEGARYYGYTF

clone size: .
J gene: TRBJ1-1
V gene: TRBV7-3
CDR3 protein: CASSLSSDQDTEAFF

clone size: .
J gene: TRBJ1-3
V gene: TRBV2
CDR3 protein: CASRGELSGNTIYF

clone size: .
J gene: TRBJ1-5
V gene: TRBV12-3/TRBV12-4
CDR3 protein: CASSLALGGDSNQPQHF

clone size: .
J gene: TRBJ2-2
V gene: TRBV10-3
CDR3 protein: CAISETSGSTGNTGELFF

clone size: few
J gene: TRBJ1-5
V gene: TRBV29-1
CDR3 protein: CSVRPTGAGQPQHF

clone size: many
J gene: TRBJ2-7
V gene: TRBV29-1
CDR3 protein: CSVVQAGEQYF

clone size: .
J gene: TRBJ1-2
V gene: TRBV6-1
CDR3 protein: CASTNDRGPVSGGYTF

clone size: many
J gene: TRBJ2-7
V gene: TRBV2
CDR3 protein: CASRQGQGLSYEQYF

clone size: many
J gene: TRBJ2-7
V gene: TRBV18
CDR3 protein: CASSPPSGWDEQYF

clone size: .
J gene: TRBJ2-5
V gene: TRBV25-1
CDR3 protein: CASSEWGGQAGAQYF

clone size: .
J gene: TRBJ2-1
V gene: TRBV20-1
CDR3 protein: CSATPSGYNEQFF

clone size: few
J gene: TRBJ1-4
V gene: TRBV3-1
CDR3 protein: CASSQASRRPEKLFF

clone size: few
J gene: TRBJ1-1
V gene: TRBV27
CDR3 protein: CASSSLSGTEAFF

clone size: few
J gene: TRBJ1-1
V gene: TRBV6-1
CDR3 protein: CATAHPGSMNTEAFF

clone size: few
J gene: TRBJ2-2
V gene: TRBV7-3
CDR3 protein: CASSLRPVGGELFF

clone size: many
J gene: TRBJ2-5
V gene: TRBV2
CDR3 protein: CASSDRGLLVSFETQYF

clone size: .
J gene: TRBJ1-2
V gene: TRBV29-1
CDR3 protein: CSVEGKAGTFAYGYTF

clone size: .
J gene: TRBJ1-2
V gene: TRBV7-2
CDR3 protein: CASSLELVPVF

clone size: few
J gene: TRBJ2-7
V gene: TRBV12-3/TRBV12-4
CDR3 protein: CASSFAPQREDERHEQYF

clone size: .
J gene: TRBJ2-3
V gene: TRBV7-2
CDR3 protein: CASSLLAGEGTQYF

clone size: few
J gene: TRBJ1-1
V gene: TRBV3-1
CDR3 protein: CASSQGRRMNTEAFF

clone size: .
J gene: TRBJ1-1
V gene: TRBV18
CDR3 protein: CASSPSDRSEAFF

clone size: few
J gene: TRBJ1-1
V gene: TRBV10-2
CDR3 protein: CASMAGGLTEAFF

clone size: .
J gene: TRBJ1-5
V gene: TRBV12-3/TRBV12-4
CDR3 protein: CASSFAGAQHF

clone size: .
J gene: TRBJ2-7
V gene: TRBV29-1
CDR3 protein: CSVVDGHSYEQYF

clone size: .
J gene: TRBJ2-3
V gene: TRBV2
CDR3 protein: CASSQESGSTDTQYF

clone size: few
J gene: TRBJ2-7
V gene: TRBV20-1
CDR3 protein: CSANQGQYEQYF

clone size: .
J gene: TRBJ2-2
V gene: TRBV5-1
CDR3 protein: CASSFGRGPDTGELFF

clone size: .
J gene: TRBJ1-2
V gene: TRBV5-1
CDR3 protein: CASSFGRTDIFYGYTF

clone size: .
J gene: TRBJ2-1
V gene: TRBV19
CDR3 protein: CASSRGFNEQFF

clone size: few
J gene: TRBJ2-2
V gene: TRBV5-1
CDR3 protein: CASSRLAGVPDAGELFF

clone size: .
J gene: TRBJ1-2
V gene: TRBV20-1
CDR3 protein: CSARYPGGHYGYTF

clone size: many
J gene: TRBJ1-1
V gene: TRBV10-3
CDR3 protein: CAISEGSLEAFF

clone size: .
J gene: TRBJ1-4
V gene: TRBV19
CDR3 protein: CASRSQHDIRLNEKLFF

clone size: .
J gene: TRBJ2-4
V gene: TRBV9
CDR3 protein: CASGPGDWNIQYF

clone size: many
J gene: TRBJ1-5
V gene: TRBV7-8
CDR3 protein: CASSLDRGRNNQPQHF

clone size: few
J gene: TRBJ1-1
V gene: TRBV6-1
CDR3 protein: CASGRQVTEAFF

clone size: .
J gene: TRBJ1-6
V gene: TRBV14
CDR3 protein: CASSQEANSPLHF

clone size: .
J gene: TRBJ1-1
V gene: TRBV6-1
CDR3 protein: CASSEALLEYTEAFF

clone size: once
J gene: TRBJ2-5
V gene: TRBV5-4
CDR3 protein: CASSLYGGVVGTQYF

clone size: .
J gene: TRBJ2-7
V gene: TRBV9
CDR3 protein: CASSPRSGSSYEQHF

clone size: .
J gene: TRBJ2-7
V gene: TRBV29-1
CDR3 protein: CSVPVGLAGSSYEQYF